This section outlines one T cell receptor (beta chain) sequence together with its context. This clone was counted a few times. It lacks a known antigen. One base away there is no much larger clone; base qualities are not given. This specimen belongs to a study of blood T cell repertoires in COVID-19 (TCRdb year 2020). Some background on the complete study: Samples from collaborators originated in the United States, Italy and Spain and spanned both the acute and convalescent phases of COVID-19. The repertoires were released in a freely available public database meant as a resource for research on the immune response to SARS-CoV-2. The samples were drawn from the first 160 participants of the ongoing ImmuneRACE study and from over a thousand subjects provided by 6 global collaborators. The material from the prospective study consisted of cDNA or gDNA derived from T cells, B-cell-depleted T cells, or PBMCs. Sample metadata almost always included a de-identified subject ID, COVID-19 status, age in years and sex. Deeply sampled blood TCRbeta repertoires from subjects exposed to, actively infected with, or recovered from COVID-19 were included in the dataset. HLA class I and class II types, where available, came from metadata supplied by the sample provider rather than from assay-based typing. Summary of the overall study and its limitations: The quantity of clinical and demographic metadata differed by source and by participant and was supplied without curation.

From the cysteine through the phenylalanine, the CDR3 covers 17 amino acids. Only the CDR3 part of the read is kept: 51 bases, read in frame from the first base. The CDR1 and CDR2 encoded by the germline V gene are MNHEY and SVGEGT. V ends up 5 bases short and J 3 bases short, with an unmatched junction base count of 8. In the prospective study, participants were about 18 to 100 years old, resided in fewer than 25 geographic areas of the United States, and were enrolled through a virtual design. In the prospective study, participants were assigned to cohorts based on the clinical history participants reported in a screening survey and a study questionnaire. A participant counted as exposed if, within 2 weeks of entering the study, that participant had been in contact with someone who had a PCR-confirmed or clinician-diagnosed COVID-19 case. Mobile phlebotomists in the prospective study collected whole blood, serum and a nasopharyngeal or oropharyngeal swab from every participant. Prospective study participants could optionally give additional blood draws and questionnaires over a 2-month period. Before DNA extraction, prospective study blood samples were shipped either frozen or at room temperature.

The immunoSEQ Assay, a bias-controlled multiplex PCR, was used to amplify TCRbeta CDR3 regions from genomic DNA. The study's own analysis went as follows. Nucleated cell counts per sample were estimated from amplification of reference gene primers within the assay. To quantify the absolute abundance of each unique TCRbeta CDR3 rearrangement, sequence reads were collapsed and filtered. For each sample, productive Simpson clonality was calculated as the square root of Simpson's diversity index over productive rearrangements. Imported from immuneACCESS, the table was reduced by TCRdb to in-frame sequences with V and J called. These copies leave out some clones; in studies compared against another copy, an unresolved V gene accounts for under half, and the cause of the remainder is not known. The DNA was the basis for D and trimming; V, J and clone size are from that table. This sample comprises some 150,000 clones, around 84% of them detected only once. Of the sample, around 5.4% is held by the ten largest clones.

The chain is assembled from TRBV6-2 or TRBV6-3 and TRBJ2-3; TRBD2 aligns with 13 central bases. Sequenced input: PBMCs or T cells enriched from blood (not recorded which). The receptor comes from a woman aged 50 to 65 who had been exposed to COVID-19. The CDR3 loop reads CASSPLGLAGVTDTQYF. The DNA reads TGTGCCAGCAGTCCCCTCGGACTAGCGGGAGTGACAGATACGCAGTATTTT.